A single sample is the source of the 25 T cell receptor beta chains below, sequenced in a study of blood T cell repertoires in COVID-19. Profiled with immunoSEQ multiplex PCR; TCRdb holds only in-frame clones, not every one. Of roughly 400,000 clones in the sample, approximately 90% were seen once. The sequenced sample was PBMCs or T cells enriched from blood (not recorded which). Receptor source: a woman between 18 and 29 years old who had been exposed to COVID-19.

The gene calls are TRBV27 and TRBJ1-2; 8 positions match TRBD1. This CDR3 is 14 amino acids long. V shed 5 bases, J shed 3 bases, and the junction held 5 bases outside the gene matches. Germline loops: CDR1 MNHEY, CDR2 SMNVEV (reference sequence). In DNA, the CDR3 is TGTGCCAGCAGTAAACAGGGGGGCGACTATGGCTACACCTTC. As protein: CASSKQGGDYGYTF.

The chain combines TRBV5-4 with TRBJ2-1; D is perhaps TRBD1 (5 bases). Trimming left V 9 bases short and J 7 bases short, with 14 bases between. This CDR3 region has 12 residues. CDR1 is SGHNT and CDR2 is YYREEE in the germline V gene (reference sequence). DNA of the CDR3: TGTGCCACTCAGGGTATACGGAATGAGCAGTTCTTC. Translation: CATQGIRNEQFF.

This clone appeared once. This chain links TRBV4-2 with TRBJ2-1; 7 bases fit TRBD2. V was clipped by 4 bases and J by 6 bases; unmatched bases: 9. This CDR3 comprises 15 residues. The germline V gene encodes CDR1 LGHNA and CDR2 YNFKEQ. CDR3 DNA: TGTGCCAGCAGCCGCGGGGGAGGGGATGTCAATGAGCAGTTCTTC. This translates into CASSRGGGDVNEQFF.

The chain couples TRBV5-1 to TRBJ1-2; TRBD1 matches at 7 bases. Germline CDR1 reads SGHRS; CDR2 reads YFSETQ. The junction had 5 bases not matched to a gene; V was cut back by 0 bases and J by 6 bases. The CDR3 extends over 14 amino acids. This CDR3 is CASSLEGALNGYTF. DNA of the CDR3: TGCGCCAGCAGCTTGGAGGGGGCGTTAAATGGCTACACCTTC.

The chain joins TRBV2 to TRBJ2-7, with TRBD1 identical over 8 bases. This CDR3 comprises 12 residues. The germline V gene encodes CDR1 SNHLY and CDR2 FYNNEI. The trim removed 7 bases at V and 3 bases at J, leaving 2 bases unmatched. CDR3 in amino acids: CASNRGYYEQYF. The CDR3 coding sequence is TGTGCCAGCAACAGGGGGTACTACGAGCAGTACTTC.

V is TRBV9 and J is TRBJ1-2, with 7 bases lining up with TRBD1. This CDR3 has 15 residues. Germline V gives CDR1 SGDLS, CDR2 YYNGEE. V shed 0 bases and J 4 bases; nucleotides not matched to a gene: 6. The CDR3 loop is CASSVAEGATYGYTF. In DNA form, the CDR3 reads TGTGCCAGCAGCGTAGCCGAGGGGGCAACCTATGGCTACACCTTC.

The chain couples TRBV7-6 to TRBJ2-5, with 8 bases that match TRBD2. J gave up 5 bases and V 2 bases, and 16 bases lay outside the gene matches. Germline V lookup: CDR1 SGHVS, CDR2 FNYEAQ. There are 18 residues in the CDR3. CDR3 amino acids: CASSLPPSYGRAFETQYF. In nucleotides, the CDR3 is TGTGCCAGCAGCTTACCTCCCTCGTACGGGAGGGCCTTTGAGACCCAGTACTTC.

The chain has TRBV28 and TRBJ1-2; 11 bases are a match to TRBD1. This CDR3 has 14 amino acids. J gave up 8 bases and V 2 bases, and 4 bases lay outside the gene matches. Germline assignment: CDR1 MDHEN and CDR2 SYDVKM. The CDR3 region has the DNA TGTGCCAGCAGTTTAGGACAGGGGGCGCAAGGCTACACCTTC. Translated, it gives CASSLGQGAQGYTF.

Only one count was recorded for this clone. The chain is built from TRBV3-1 (or the pseudogene TRBV3-2) and TRBJ2-4; a weak D match, TRBD1 (6 bases). The CDR3 loop spans 16 amino acids. The germline V and J ends were trimmed by 4 bases and 9 bases, with 22 bases remaining between them. Germline V gene sequence: CDR1 LGHDT, CDR2 YNNKEL (reference sequence). In DNA, the CDR3 is TGTGCCAGCAGCCCGAGGGCCGCGGTCCCCAGGGGCATTCAGTACTTC. Translating it yields CASSPRAAVPRGIQYF.

V usage is TRBV5-5 and J usage is TRBJ1-4; D is unresolved. From germline, CDR1 is SGHKS and CDR2 YYEKEE (reference sequence). The CDR3 totals 13 residues. The V end lost 1 base, the J end lost 7 bases, and 8 bases lay between the germline ends. CDR3 nucleotide sequence: TGTGCCAGCAGCTTGATCTTCGGTGAAAAACTGTTTTTT. Amino acids: CASSLIFGEKLFF.

The chain has TRBV6-1 and TRBJ1-3, with 7 bases matching TRBD1. V shed 2 bases and J 0 bases; nucleotides not matched to a gene: 4. Germline CDR1 and CDR2: MNHNS and SASEGT. There are 16 residues in the CDR3. The CDR3 protein is CASSELAGGSGNTIYF. The CDR3 DNA sequence: TGTGCCAGCAGTGAATTGGCAGGGGGCTCTGGAAACACCATATATTTT.

The rearrangement joins TRBV29-1 to TRBJ1-1; 8 bases line up with TRBD1. The CDR3 consists of 16 residues. Germline V gene sequence: CDR1 SQVTM, CDR2 ANQGSEA. V gave up 2 bases and J gave up 1 base; unmatched junction bases: 9. The CDR3 DNA sequence: TGCAGCGTTGAACGAGGTCAGGGGGCCCGGAACACTGAAGCTTTCTTT. Amino acids: CSVERGQGARNTEAFF.

This clone was seen a single time. This chain joins TRBV6-5 and TRBJ1-2; 7 nucleotides line up with TRBD1. This CDR3 comprises 14 residues. V dropped 0 bases and J dropped 7; count of bases not matched to a gene: 5. Germline-derived CDR1 and CDR2 are MNHEY and SVGAGI. CDR3 DNA: TGTGCCAGCAGTTACTCCTCAGGGGGTTTTGGCTACACCTTC. Its translation: CASSYSSGGFGYTF.

The chain employs TRBV5-1 and TRBJ2-1; 7 bases align to TRBD2. Germline loops: CDR1 SGHRS, CDR2 YFSETQ. The CDR3 loop spans 15 amino acids. V lost 1 base and J lost 3; bases outside the gene matches: 4. CDR3 in DNA: TGCGCCAGCAGCTTGTCGGCTAGCGGCTACAATGAGCAGTTCTTC. This codes for CASSLSASGYNEQFF.

V gene TRBV28 combines with J gene TRBJ1-5; 7 bases match TRBD1. Germline trimming cut 6 bases from V and 0 bases from J; bases unmatched to any gene: 2. Germline V CDR1 and CDR2: MDHEN, SYDVKM. The CDR3 spans 14 residues. The CDR3 DNA reads as TGTGCCAGCAGGGGACAGATTAGCAATCAGCCCCAGCATTTT. This gives the protein CASRGQISNQPQHF. Full variable domain (outside the CDR3, taken from reference TRBV28 and TRBJ1-5): DVKVTQSSRYLVKRTGEKVFLECVQDMDHENMFWYRQDPGLGLRLIYFSYDVKMKEKGDIPEGYSVSREKKERFSLILESASTNQTSMYLCASRGQISNQPQHFGDGTRLSIL.

The chain joins TRBV11-1 to TRBJ1-1; TRBD1 aligns across 7 bases. This CDR3 has 15 amino acids. Germline CDR1 SGHAT, CDR2 FQDESV (reference sequence). V lost 5 bases to trimming and J lost 1 base; unmatched junction nucleotides: 7. DNA of the CDR3: TGTGCCAGCAGCCGGGCCTCAGGGGGGAACACTGAAGCTTTCTTT. This sequence encodes CASSRASGGNTEAFF.

This sequence joins TRBV29-1 and TRBJ1-1, with D unclear. Germline V gene sequence: CDR1 SQVTM, CDR2 ANQGSEA. V was trimmed by 6 bases and J by 6 bases, leaving 8 bases between them. The CDR3 covers 10 residues. CDR3 coding DNA: TGCAGCGTGGGGAGCGCTGAAGCTTTCTTT. Residues: CSVGSAEAFF.

The V call is TRBV2, the J call TRBJ1-3; D is unclear. CDR3 size: 13 residues. The germline V gene encodes CDR1 SNHLY and CDR2 FYNNEI. V lost 7 bases and J lost 0, with 7 bases in between. The CDR3 sequence: CASIGSSGNTIYF. The CDR3 coding sequence is TGTGCCAGCATCGGGAGCTCTGGAAACACCATATATTTT.

J is TRBJ2-2 and V is TRBV3-1 (or the pseudogene TRBV3-2); TRBD2 matches at 7 bases. J was trimmed by 3 bases and V by 6 bases; bases with no gene match: 7. Germline values: CDR1 LGHDT, CDR2 YNNKEL (reference sequence). The CDR3 spans 15 residues. The CDR3 DNA reads TGTGCCAGCAGGACCGGGGGGTCTGACACCGGGGAGCTGTTTTTT. Its protein is CASRTGGSDTGELFF.

The chain joins TRBV19 to TRBJ1-5, with D perhaps TRBD1 (6 bases). The CDR3 totals 15 residues. V was cut by 4 bases and J by 6 bases, with 16 bases left in between. Germline CDR1 and CDR2: LNHDA and SQIVND (reference sequence). The CDR3 coding sequence is TGTGCCAGTAGTAAGGCAGGGGCGCGGATTCAGCCCCAGCATTTT. Amino acid sequence: CASSKAGARIQPQHF. The full variable domain, with the rest looked up from reference TRBV19 and TRBJ1-5, is DGGITQSPKYLFRKEGQNVTLSCEQNLNHDAMYWYRQDPGQGLRLIYYSQIVNDFQKGDIAEGYSVSREKKESFPLTVTSAQKNPTAFYLCASSKAGARIQPQHFGDGTRLSIL.

This clone was seen just once. The chain is built from TRBV11-3 and TRBJ1-6; D is undetermined. Germline lookup yields CDR1 SGHNT and CDR2 YENEEA. The CDR3 has 14 amino acids. V lost 2 bases and J 4 bases, leaving 6 bases between the germline ends. The DNA of the CDR3 is TGTGCCAGCAGCTTAACCGGGTATAATTCACCCCTCCACTTT. Its protein is CASSLTGYNSPLHF.

This sequence joins TRBV11-3 and TRBJ2-7; TRBD1 aligns across 9 bases. Germline assignment: CDR1 SGHNT and CDR2 YENEEA. V was pared by 6 bases and J by 4 bases, with 4 bases of the junction left unmatched. The CDR3 is made up of 13 amino acids. The CDR3, as DNA: TGTGCCAGCAGACGGGACAGGGATTACGAGCAGTACTTC. This gives the protein CASRRDRDYEQYF.

This clone was counted between two and nine times. The rearrangement links TRBV27 to TRBJ2-5; weak D call: TRBD2 (5 bases). The CDR3 runs to 17 residues. In germline, CDR1 is MNHEY, CDR2 SMNVEV (reference sequence). The V gene lost 5 bases and the J gene lost 0 bases, with 19 bases spanning the gap. CDR3 sequence reads: CASSPIGRRADQETQYF. In DNA form, the CDR3 reads TGTGCCAGCAGTCCAATAGGGCGGCGGGCTGACCAAGAGACCCAGTACTTC.

The rearrangement uses TRBV4-3 and TRBJ2-7; 7 nucleotides match TRBD1. This CDR3 has 15 amino acids. CDR1 is LGHNA and CDR2 is YSLEER in the germline V gene. V shed 4 bases, J shed 1 base, and the junction held 7 bases outside the gene matches. CDR3 sequence: CASSRSDRASYEQYF. CDR3 nucleotide sequence: TGCGCCAGCAGCCGATCCGACAGGGCTTCCTACGAGCAGTACTTC.

This clone was counted many times. CDR3 sequence reads: CASSPPGLGYEQYF. The CDR3, as DNA: TGTGCCAGCAGCCCACCGGGACTAGGCTACGAGCAGTACTTC. The rearrangement joins TRBV7-9 to TRBJ2-7, with 8 bases fitting TRBD2. The CDR3 consists of 14 residues. CDR1 is SEHNR and CDR2 is FQNEAQ in the germline V gene (reference sequence). Unmatched junction bases numbered 6, after V lost 5 bases and J lost 3 bases.